Sequencing of this T cell receptor (beta chain) was carried out in a study of monozygotic twins with inflammatory bowel disease. For each CDR3 protein, TCRdb gives one entry from its re-call of the 5' RACE reads, without DNA. This listing includes 200,000 to 250,000 distinct CDR3 sequences. The CDR3 is 15 amino acids. The study, taken as a whole, reports: Healthy co-twins had higher TCRbeta inverse Simpson diversity than their IBD twins. For IBD patients, clonotypes shared with others were fewer than for healthy twins, especially with disease activity. There was no support for any single strong signal or clonotype associated with IBD. The analysis did not separate different T cell subtypes.

Notes on this clonotype: The antigen remains unidentified.

The origin of this receptor is a human donor with ulcerative colitis or Crohn's disease, or a healthy co-twin of an affected twin (not recorded which). The sequencing input was blood. The V gene is TRBV12-3 or TRBV12-4, the J gene TRBJ1-6; absent DNA, TCRdb's TRBD1 call cannot be checked. The CDR3 loop reads CASRRTGTRNSPLHF.